This T cell receptor beta chain was retrieved from a study of blood T cells in healthy people across ages. As for the study in general: Per two T cells, template switching captured roughly one barcoded beta molecule. General observations from the study: Expanded clonotype changes were possibly confounded by unknown donor CMV status. Researchers said unsorted PBMCs prevented a conclusive naive versus antigen-experienced comparison.

Next came a second PCR, run for roughly 6 to 11 cycles, which used a sample-barcoded 5' primer along with a J-beta primer mix. TCRdb recomputed calls from the 5' RACE reads with MiXCR, one row per CDR3 protein. The profile shows about 1.4 million distinct CDR3 sequences, 59% of them singletons. V shed 4 bases, J shed 9 bases, and the junction held 14 bases outside the gene matches. The CDR3 consists of 15 residues. Per germline, CDR1 LGHDT and CDR2 YNNKEL (reference sequence). On this clonotype: Antigen specificity is unknown.

The rearrangement links TRBV3-1 to TRBJ1-1; 7 nucleotides agree with TRBD1. Sequenced sample: blood. The clonotype was recovered from a man younger than 35 in good health. CDR3 coding DNA: TGTGCCAGCAGCCCATTAACCGGGACAGAAAGCCAAGCTTTCTTT. This translates into CASSPLTGTESQAFF.